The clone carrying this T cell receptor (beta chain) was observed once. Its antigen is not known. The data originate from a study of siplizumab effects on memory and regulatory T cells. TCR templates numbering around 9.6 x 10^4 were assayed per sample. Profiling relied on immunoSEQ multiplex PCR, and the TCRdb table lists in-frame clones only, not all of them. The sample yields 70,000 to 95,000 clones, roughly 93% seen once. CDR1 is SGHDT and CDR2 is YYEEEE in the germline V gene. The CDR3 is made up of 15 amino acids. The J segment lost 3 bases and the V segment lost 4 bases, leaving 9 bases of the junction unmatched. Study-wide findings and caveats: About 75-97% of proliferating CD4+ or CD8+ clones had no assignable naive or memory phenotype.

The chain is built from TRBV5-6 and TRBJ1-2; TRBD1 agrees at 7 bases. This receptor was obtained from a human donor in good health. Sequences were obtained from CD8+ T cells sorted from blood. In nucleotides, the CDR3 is TGTGCCAGCAGCAAAAATTTCGGGACAGACTATGGCTACACCTTC. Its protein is CASSKNFGTDYGYTF.